The source of this T cell receptor beta chain is a study of control samples from healthy donors and cancer patients. Some clones are missing from TCRdb's copy, which holds only in-frame ones; the method was immunoSEQ multiplex PCR. The repertoire includes approximately 140,000 clones, about 90% of them detected once, and over 6% sits in the top ten. This CDR3 is 16 amino acids long. Germline loops: CDR1 MNHNS, CDR2 SASEGT. The V gene end was trimmed by 2 bases and the J gene end by 10 bases; junction bases not matched to a gene: 12. The sequence was obtained from a man between 18 and 35 years old in good health. The chain couples TRBV6-1 to TRBJ2-1; 9 bases are a match to TRBD2. Input material: blood. The CDR3 DNA follows: TGTGCCAGCAGTGAATTTTATCGGCTAGCGGGGAACGAGCAGTTCTTC. Translated, it gives CASSEFYRLAGNEQFF.